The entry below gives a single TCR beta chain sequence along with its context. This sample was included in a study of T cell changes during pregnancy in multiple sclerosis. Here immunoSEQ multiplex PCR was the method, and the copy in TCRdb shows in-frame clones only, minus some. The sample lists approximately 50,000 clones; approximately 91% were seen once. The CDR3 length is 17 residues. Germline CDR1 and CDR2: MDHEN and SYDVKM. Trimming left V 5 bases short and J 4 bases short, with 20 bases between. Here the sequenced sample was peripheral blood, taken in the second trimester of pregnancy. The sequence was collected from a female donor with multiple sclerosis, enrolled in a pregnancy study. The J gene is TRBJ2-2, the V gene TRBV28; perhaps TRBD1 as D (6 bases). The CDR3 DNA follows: TGTGCCAGCAGTGGTGGGCTAACAGGGCGAGGCACCGGGGAGCTGTTTTTT. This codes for CASSGGLTGRGTGELFF.